Below, 28 T cell receptor beta chains from the same sample are listed, as sequenced in a study of T cells expressing NK-cell markers. After re-calling the 5' RACE reads, TCRdb lists one entry per CDR3 protein, DNA absent. This sample's clone table lists roughly 110,000 distinct CDR3 sequences. The source material was blood T cells: a sorted CD56 or NKG2C T cell subset, CD4+ or CD8+ T cells, or bulk PBMC T cells (not recorded which). The receptors were sampled from a woman aged 18-70 years in good health.

The chain links TRBV15 to TRBJ2-3; TCRdb picks TRBD2, but there is no DNA to check that call. Germline V gene lookup returns CDR1 LNHNV and CDR2 YYDKDF (reference sequence). This CDR3 has 16 residues. CDR3 sequence reads: CATSRDVREITDTQYF.

CDR3 sequence reads: CASSPRRLASGINYNEQFF. The chain couples TRBV11-2 to TRBJ2-1; TCRdb outputs TRBD2, but without DNA this stays unchecked. The CDR3 has 19 amino acids. The germline CDR1 and CDR2 sequences are SGHAT and FQNNGV.

The chain carries TRBV23-1 and TRBJ2-5; TCRdb indicates TRBD1, and absent DNA this call remains unverified. Being an ORF, TRBV23-1 has a function that is uncertain. The CDR3 has 15 amino acids. CDR3 region: CASSPRDRGSETQYF.

V gene TRBV28 combines with J gene TRBJ2-7; TCRdb's D gene call, TRBD1, goes unchecked for lack of DNA. Germline CDR1 reads MDHEN; CDR2 reads SYDVKM. This CDR3 region has 14 residues. The CDR3 here is CASSLLDRDYEQYF.

The chain joins TRBV28 to TRBJ2-5; the TRBD2 assignment by TCRdb is unverifiable without DNA. The CDR3 runs to 16 residues. Per germline, CDR1 MDHEN and CDR2 SYDVKM. The CDR3 sequence: CASSPPLAGGPETQYF. The variable domain in full, completed from reference TRBV28 and TRBJ2-5, reads DVKVTQSSRYLVKRTGEKVFLECVQDMDHENMFWYRQDPGLGLRLIYFSYDVKMKEKGDIPEGYSVSREKKERFSLILESASTNQTSMYLCASSPPLAGGPETQYFGPGTRLLVL.

CDR3 region: CSVEAPLRNANYGYTF. The J gene is TRBJ1-2, the V gene TRBV29-1. The germline V gene encodes CDR1 SQVTM and CDR2 ANQGSEA. There are 16 residues in the CDR3. Looking up the rest from reference TRBV29-1 and TRBJ1-2 gives the full variable domain: SAVISQKPSRDICQRGTSLTIQCQVDSQVTMMFWYRQQPGQSLTLIATANQGSEATYESGFVIDKFPISRPNLTFSTLTVSNMSPEDSSIYLCSVEAPLRNANYGYTFGSGTRLTVV.

The V and J genes are TRBV9 and TRBJ2-3; the TRBD1 assignment by TCRdb is unverifiable without DNA. The CDR3 is 15 residues long. The germline CDR1 and CDR2 sequences are SGDLS and YYNGEE. Here the CDR3 reads CASSVSAALTDTQYF.

This chain uses TRBV15 with TRBJ2-1; with no DNA, the TCRdb D assignment of TRBD1 cannot be verified. The CDR3 runs to 16 residues. CDR1 is LNHNV, CDR2 YYDKDF, per germline (reference sequence). The CDR3: CATSRDGGGPWNEQFF.

The chain carries TRBV5-1 and TRBJ1-5. Germline values: CDR1 SGHRS, CDR2 YFSETQ. This CDR3 region has 15 residues. This chain's CDR3 is CASSPDPGLDQPQHF.

This chain connects TRBV20-1 to TRBJ2-3; the TCRdb call, TRBD2, lacks DNA for checking. The germline gives CDR1 DFQATT, CDR2 SNEGSKA (reference sequence). The CDR3 sequence is 15 residues long. The CDR3 here is CSATGLAGVEEAQYF.

The J gene is TRBJ2-7, the V gene TRBV6-1. Germline assignment: CDR1 MNHNS and CDR2 SASEGT. The CDR3 loop spans 14 amino acids. The chain's CDR3 is CASSKAGEIYEQYF.

This rearrangement joins TRBV15 to TRBJ1-1; TCRdb's D call, TRBD1, is unchecked because there is no DNA. This CDR3 has 16 residues. The germline V gene has CDR1 LNHNV and CDR2 YYDKDF (reference sequence). CDR3 sequence: CATSRESPVENTEAFF.

The V call is TRBV11-2, the J call TRBJ2-4; TCRdb picks TRBD2, but there is no DNA to check that call. CDR3 size: 16 residues. The germline V gene has CDR1 SGHAT and CDR2 FQNNGV. The CDR3 loop reads CASSPGTSGVGNIQYF.

V gene TRBV5-1 combines with J gene TRBJ1-1. The germline V gene encodes CDR1 SGHRS and CDR2 YFSETQ. This CDR3 comprises 13 residues. CDR3: CASSLVGGAEAFF.

This rearrangement joins TRBV12-3 or TRBV12-4 to TRBJ2-1. The CDR3 has 13 amino acids. CDR3 sequence: CASGLADYNEQFF.

This CDR3 is CASSQEWETDTQYF. This chain uses TRBV4-3 with TRBJ2-3; TCRdb reports TRBD2, a call that lacks DNA to check it against. In germline, CDR1 is LGHNA, CDR2 YSLEER. This CDR3 is built from 14 residues.

The chain recombines TRBV30 with TRBJ2-3. Germline assignment: CDR1 GTSNPN and CDR2 SVGIG (reference sequence). There are 13 residues in the CDR3. CDR3 protein: CAWNLAGADTQYF.

J is TRBJ1-5 and V is TRBV12-3 or TRBV12-4; TCRdb names TRBD1, which stays unverified in the absence of DNA. The CDR3 covers 14 residues. The CDR3 is CASSWTGVQGPQHF.

This chain connects TRBV7-9 to TRBJ1-1. The CDR3 contains 12 residues. The germline V gene has CDR1 SEHNR and CDR2 FQNEAQ (reference sequence). CDR3: CASSLASPEAFF.

The chain joins TRBV5-5 to TRBJ2-3; TCRdb's D call, TRBD1, is unchecked because there is no DNA. The CDR3 totals 15 residues. Germline CDR1 is SGHKS and CDR2 is YYEKEE (reference sequence). This CDR3 is CASSSMTVSTDTQYF. Full variable domain (missing parts from reference TRBV5-5 and TRBJ2-3): DAGVTQSPTHLIKTRGQQVTLRCSPISGHKSVSWYQQVLGQGPQFIFQYYEKEERGRGNFPDRFSARQFPNYSSELNVNALLLGDSALYLCASSSMTVSTDTQYFGPGTRLTVL.

The V call is TRBV4-3, the J call TRBJ1-1. This CDR3 spans 12 amino acids. Per the germline V gene, CDR1 is LGHNA and CDR2 is YSLEER. The CDR3 reads CASSHGDTEAFF.

The J gene is TRBJ2-3, the V gene TRBV20-1; TCRdb gives TRBD1 as the D gene, but with no DNA this cannot be confirmed. Looked up from germline, CDR1 is DFQATT and CDR2 is SNEGSKA (reference sequence). The CDR3 extends over 14 amino acids. CDR3 sequence: CSVPFLADTDTQYF.

This chain uses TRBV7-9 with TRBJ2-7; TCRdb's assignment of TRBD1 cannot be checked, as there is no DNA. The germline V gene encodes CDR1 SEHNR and CDR2 FQNEAQ (reference sequence). CDR3 length: 13 residues. CDR3 protein: CASSLPGSNEQYF.

V and J are TRBV6-1 and TRBJ1-5. Per germline, CDR1 MNHNS and CDR2 SASEGT. This CDR3 contains 18 residues. This CDR3 is CASSEALRDPYSNQPQHF.

The chain employs TRBV5-1 and TRBJ2-7; with no DNA, the TCRdb D assignment of TRBD1 cannot be verified. CDR1 and CDR2 from the germline V gene are SGHRS and YFSETQ. The CDR3 covers 15 residues. The CDR3 sequence is CASSLVWGPSYEQYF.

The J gene is TRBJ2-5, the V gene TRBV20-1. CDR1 DFQATT and CDR2 SNEGSKA come from the germline V gene (reference sequence). This CDR3 has 16 amino acids. The CDR3 sequence: CSARGLTSGIPETQYF.

V and J are TRBV28 and TRBJ2-7; the TCRdb call, TRBD1, lacks DNA for checking. CDR1 MDHEN and CDR2 SYDVKM come from the germline V gene. The CDR3 runs to 13 residues. CDR3 sequence reads: CASRPGQVYEQYF.

This chain uses TRBV4-3 with TRBJ2-5; TCRdb proposes TRBD1, but this gene call is untestable without DNA. Germline CDR1 LGHNA, CDR2 YSLEER. The CDR3 length is 16 residues. CDR3 protein: CASSQDRGRGGETQYF.